The entry below describes one TCR beta chain. This sample is drawn from a study of T-cell reconstitution after alpha-beta-depleted transplantation in children. Preparation of the TCRbeta library was carried out with unique molecular identifiers. Each CDR3 protein is one row after TCRdb ran MiXCR on the PCR reads. Here the sample spans 490,000 or so distinct CDR3 sequences, under 15% being singletons. The CDR3 totals 16 residues. Trimming stripped 1 base from V and 6 bases from J, with 19 bases between. Germline lookup yields CDR1 DFQATT and CDR2 SNEGSKA (reference sequence). Sequencing was performed on PBMCs from the stem cell graft donor, taken from the stem cell graft. The receptor was derived from a human donor who donated a stem cell graft to a child with combined immunodeficiency. V gene TRBV20-1 combines with J gene TRBJ2-1, with D perhaps matching TRBD1 (5 bases). This chain's CDR3 is CSARVVGQGIVNEQFF. CDR3 in DNA: TGCAGTGCTAGAGTAGTGGGCCAGGGAATAGTCAATGAGCAGTTCTTC.